This TCR beta chain was documented in a study of T cell responses to AZD1222 COVID-19 vaccine. Study-level findings and limits: Once two AZD1222 doses were given, Spike-specific TCR breadth and depth went up. The study sampled repertoires only after the peak T cell response. CD4 TCRs linked to vaccination spanned spike, dominating at 160-218 and 743-854. White British donors predominated, females outnumbered males, and clonal diversity was possibly underestimated.

Concerning this clone: Its antigen is unidentified.

The CDR3 is 11 amino acids. V lost 4 bases and J lost 4, with 4 bases in between. Germline lookup yields CDR1 KGHDR and CDR2 SFDVKD. Profiled with immunoSEQ multiplex PCR; TCRdb holds only in-frame clones, not every one. The sample includes 150,000 to 200,000 clones, about 92% of them seen just once. This sequence originates from an adult in good health. The rearrangement joins TRBV24-1 to TRBJ2-7; D gene ambiguous. This specimen was peripheral blood, taken on day 0 of MenACWY control vaccination. CDR3 nucleotide sequence: TGTGCCACCAGTGAAACTTACGAGCAGTACTTC. Its translation is CATSETYEQYF.